In this sample, the clone carrying this T cell receptor beta chain turned up once. Its specificity is unknown. The data were taken from a study of cytotoxic CD8 clonotypes in ibrutinib-treated CLL. Study-wide findings and caveats: While tracking circulating CD8+ T-cell counts, baseline clonality exceeded that of age-matched healthy donors. With treatment, public clonotypes, which were uncommon, either contracted or remained stable.

Sequenced by immunoSEQ multiplex PCR; TCRdb stores in-frame clones only, minus some. The sample yields around 310,000 clones, almost 80% seen once. The germline CDR1 and CDR2 sequences are LNHDA and SQIVND (reference sequence). The J segment lost 0 bases and the V segment lost 7 bases, leaving 4 bases of the junction unmatched. The CDR3 length is 14 residues. Investigators sourced 1.5 to 2.5 micrograms of genomic DNA from cryopreserved PBMCs for TCR beta libraries. The input for sequencing was PBMCs, taken before ibrutinib treatment. The sequence was collected from a human donor with chronic lymphocytic leukemia. The chain couples TRBV19 to TRBJ2-7; TRBD1 agrees at 9 bases. The CDR3 DNA sequence: TGTGCCAGTACCCCGGACAGGGGCTCCTACGAGCAGTACTTC. The encoded protein is CASTPDRGSYEQYF. The full variable domain, completed using reference TRBV19 and TRBJ2-7, is DGGITQSPKYLFRKEGQNVTLSCEQNLNHDAMYWYRQDPGQGLRLIYYSQIVNDFQKGDIAEGYSVSREKKESFPLTVTSAQKNPTAFYLCASTPDRGSYEQYFGPGTRLTVT.